These 10 T cell receptor beta chains came from one sample sequenced in a study of blood T cell repertoires in COVID-19. Only in-frame clones appear in the TCRdb table, and some are missing; sequencing was by immunoSEQ multiplex PCR. Of some 450,000 clones in the sample, 85% to 90% were seen once. The sequenced sample was peripheral blood. The receptors were sampled from a man between 18 and 35 years old with COVID-19, enrolled during active disease.

Details on this clone: The same CDR3 arises from other DNA sequences in this sample as well. The chain is built from TRBV2 and TRBJ1-6; D gene ambiguous. Germline V lookup: CDR1 SNHLY, CDR2 FYNNEI. Between the trimmed V and J ends, which lost 6 bases and 5 bases, there was a span of 8 bases. The CDR3 has 13 residues. The CDR3 loop reads CASSRQDNSPLHF. In nucleotides, the CDR3 is TGTGCCAGCAGCCGCCAGGATAATTCACCCCTCCACTTT.

The chain combines TRBV10-1 with TRBJ2-1, with 7 bases aligning to TRBD2. The CDR3 sequence is 13 residues long. Germline loops: CDR1 WNHNN, CDR2 SYGVQD (reference sequence). V shed 6 bases and J 8 bases; nucleotides not matched to a gene: 7. The CDR3 sequence is CASSFSGGYEQFF. The CDR3 nucleotides are TGCGCCAGCAGCTTCTCCGGGGGGTATGAGCAGTTCTTC.

The chain combines TRBV25-1 with TRBJ1-1; D not certain. Germline CDR1 and CDR2: MGHDK and SYGVNS. V lost 3 bases to trimming and J lost 0 bases, with 8 bases between them. The CDR3 contains 14 residues. The CDR3 DNA reads as TGTGCCAGCAGTGATACAGTAATGAACACTGAAGCTTTCTTT. It codes for CASSDTVMNTEAFF.

CDR3 bases: TGTGCCAGCAGTCTGACAAGGGAGCGAGCTTTCTTT. Its translation: CASSLTRERAFF. The genes are TRBV28 and TRBJ1-1, with unresolved D. CDR1 MDHEN and CDR2 SYDVKM come from the germline V gene. The CDR3 sequence is 12 residues long. V was clipped by 5 bases and J by 10 bases, with 14 bases between them.

This clone was detected only a few times. The genes are TRBV19 and TRBJ2-7; TRBD2 aligns across 8 bases. V shed 5 bases, J shed 2 bases, and the junction held 5 bases outside the gene matches. This CDR3 spans 14 amino acids. Germline V gene sequence: CDR1 LNHDA, CDR2 SQIVND (reference sequence). DNA of the CDR3: TGTGCCAGTAGTGGTAGCGGGGCTACCTACGAGCAGTACTTC. This gives the protein CASSGSGATYEQYF.

The chain uses TRBV7-8 and TRBJ1-1; D might be TRBD1 (5 bases). Germline V gene data show CDR1 as SGHVS and CDR2 as FQNEAQ. V was cut by 5 bases and J by 10 bases, with 17 bases left in between. The CDR3 sequence is 13 residues long. The CDR3 loop reads CASSRDVGGRAFF. In DNA form, the CDR3 reads TGTGCCAGCAGCAGGGACGTCGGGGGAAGAGCTTTCTTT.

This chain connects TRBV19 to TRBJ1-5; D is uncertain. The CDR3 has 16 residues. Germline lookup yields CDR1 LNHDA and CDR2 SQIVND (reference sequence). With 3 bases removed from V and 6 bases from J, the gap between germline ends came to 18 bases. Here the CDR3 reads CASSISPGLGGQPQHF. The CDR3 DNA follows: TGTGCCAGTAGTATTTCCCCGGGTTTAGGCGGTCAGCCCCAGCATTTT.

The rearrangement joins TRBV15 to TRBJ2-2; 7 nucleotides match TRBD2. Germline CDR1 is LNHNV and CDR2 is YYDKDF (reference sequence). The junction had 6 bases not matched to a gene; V was cut back by 0 bases and J by 2 bases. The length of the CDR3 is 17 residues. CDR3 in DNA: TGTGCCACCAGCAGAGATGCAGGACTAGGTAACACCGGGGAGCTGTTTTTT. Translated, it gives CATSRDAGLGNTGELFF.

The chain couples TRBV6-1 to TRBJ2-7; a possible D gene is TRBD2 (6 bases). V shed 1 base and J shed 5 bases, with 15 bases lying between them. The CDR3 covers 15 residues. The V gene's germline CDR1 is MNHNS and CDR2 SASEGT. CDR3 DNA: TGTGCCAGCAGTGAAGGTAACCGACTAGACGACGAGCAGTACTTC. It yields the protein CASSEGNRLDDEQYF.

The V call is TRBV7-6, the J call TRBJ2-7, with TRBD1 matching over 8 bases. Germline V lookup: CDR1 SGHVS, CDR2 FNYEAQ. Trimming took 1 base from V and 0 from J; bases not matched to a gene: 2. This CDR3 is 15 amino acids long. CDR3 DNA: TGTGCCAGCAGCTTAGGGGACAGGCCCTCCTACGAGCAGTACTTC. Amino acid sequence: CASSLGDRPSYEQYF.